Reported below is one T cell receptor beta chain. Generated by immunoSEQ multiplex PCR, the TCRdb table keeps only in-frame clones and is missing some. The table shows around 99,000 clones, with roughly 84% occurring only once. CDR3 length: 13 residues. V trimming: 6 bases; J trimming: 7 bases; junction bases outside the gene matches: 5. CDR1 and CDR2 from the germline V gene are LNHDA and SQIVND (reference sequence). The data derive from a study of blood T cell repertoires in COVID-19. The TCR was taken from a human donor in a cohort sampled during active COVID-19. The source material was peripheral blood. The chain joins TRBV19 to TRBJ2-3, with 9 bases fitting TRBD2. This chain's CDR3 is CASSSSGRNTQYF. The CDR3 DNA is TGTGCCAGTAGCAGTAGCGGGAGAAATACGCAGTATTTT.